The TCR beta chain described here comes from a study of identical twins. Whole-study findings and limits: Partial confounding of zero-insertion analyses by invariant MAIT and iNKT cells was possible. Excess twin sharing in beta out-of-frame sequences was weaker. Findings came from cross-sectional statistics, without long-term follow-up of donors.

TCRdb itself ran the 5' RACE reads through MiXCR, one entry per CDR3 protein. The sample includes nearly 200,000 distinct CDR3 sequences, approximately 15% of them seen just once. The ends lost 4 bases at V and 0 bases at J; junction bases unmatched: 8. The CDR3 contains 18 residues. For this clonotype: The antigen is unknown.

The same data also contributed to another study, on T cells expressing NK-cell markers. That source adds: Dominance of the CD3+CD56-NKG2C+ fraction by these clonotypes also held in several donors.

This chain links TRBV12-3 or TRBV12-4 with TRBJ2-1; TRBD2 aligns across 11 bases. Sequencing was carried out using CD8+ T cells sorted from blood. The origin of this receptor is a woman between 18 and 29 years old in good health. The CDR3 here is CASSSGTSGTSSYNEQFF. CDR3 bases: TGTGCCAGCAGTTCTGGGACTAGCGGCACAAGCTCCTACAATGAGCAGTTCTTC.